This T cell receptor (beta chain) was obtained from a study of blood T cell repertoires in COVID-19. Study-wide background: COVID-19 samples from acute and convalescent phases originated in the United States, Italy and Spain. Nucleic acid was either cDNA or gDNA, and it came from T cells, B-cell-depleted T cells, or PBMCs.

In the source study's methods: Reference gene primer amplification in the assay estimated nucleated cell counts. The assay was immunoSEQ multiplex PCR, and TCRdb's table has in-frame clones only and misses some. V and J calls and clone size are given by that table; D and trimming were obtained from the DNA. The table shows about 200,000 clones, with around nine tenths occurring only once. Germline-derived CDR1 and CDR2 are LGHDT and YNNKEL (reference sequence). Trimming removed 0 bases from V and 6 bases from J; junction bases left unmatched: 8. This CDR3 region has 16 residues. This TCR came from a man in his 60s who had recovered from COVID-19. Sequencing was carried out using peripheral blood. The rearrangement uses TRBV3-1 (or the pseudogene TRBV3-2) and TRBJ1-1, with 9 nucleotides matching TRBD1. The DNA of the CDR3 is TGTGCCAGCAGCCAAGATTCCCGGACAGGGGCCCCTGAAGCTTTCTTT. Protein product: CASSQDSRTGAPEAFF.